This is a list of T cell receptor beta chains from one sample in a study of T cell repertoires in cytomegalovirus infection. No antigens are known for them. TCRdb ran MiXCR on the reads and lists one entry per CDR3 protein. The sample consists of about 830,000 distinct CDR3 sequences, approximately 30% of them appearing once. The sequencing here drew on cultured CD8+ T cells from PBMCs, taken from culture after CMV antigen stimulation. The source is a human donor in good health (CMV status not recorded). Some clones in this sample may be carry-over from other donors' samples. CDR3s include the opening cysteine and the closing phenylalanine or tryptophan. The D gene is left open where the match is weak. A row's size may be missing; if present it is once, few, many or a size class.

J,D,V,size,CDR3,DNA
TRBJ2-3,.,TRBV7-9,.,CASSFPGGPDTQYF,TGTGCCAGCAGCTTTCCCGGGGGGCCGGATACGCAGTATTTT
TRBJ1-1,TRBD1,TRBV7-6,many,CASSLGRQGDDTEAFF,TGTGCCAGCAGCTTAGGTAGACAGGGAGATGACACTGAAGCTTTCTTT
TRBJ2-3,.,TRBV10-3,.,CAISERGGSTDTQYF,TGTGCCATCAGTGAGAGGGGCGGGAGCACAGATACGCAGTATTTT
TRBJ2-5,TRBD2,TRBV7-6,few,CASSLQERGSQETQYF,TGTGCCAGCAGCTTACAGGAGCGGGGGAGCCAAGAGACCCAGTACTTC
TRBJ2-7,.,TRBV5-8,few,CASSKSPLDEQYF,TGTGCCAGCAGCAAGAGCCCGCTTGACGAGCAGTACTTC
TRBJ1-1,.,TRBV6-6,.,CASSYSTQGMMNTEAFF,TGTGCCAGCAGTTACTCGACCCAGGGGATGATGAACACTGAAGCTTTCTTT
TRBJ2-7,TRBD2,TRBV10-3,.,CTISALRGGPEDEQYF,TGTACCATCAGTGCTTTGCGGGGGGGCCCCGAGGACGAGCAGTACTTC
TRBJ2-7,TRBD2,TRBV19,.,CASSMSGGAYEQYF,TGTGCCAGTAGTATGAGCGGGGGGGCCTACGAGCAGTACTTC
TRBJ1-2,TRBD1,TRBV7-4,few,CASSQIWDGQGDGYTF,TGTGCCAGCAGCCAGATTTGGGACGGACAGGGAGACGGCTACACCTTC
TRBJ2-4,.,TRBV6-5,few,CASSYSADLAKNIQYF,TGTGCCAGCAGTTACTCTGCAGACCTGGCCAAAAACATTCAGTACTTC
TRBJ2-5,.,TRBV7-9,few,CASRPASGTKEETQYF,TGTGCCAGCAGACCTGCGTCCGGGACGAAAGAAGAGACCCAGTACTTC
TRBJ2-1,TRBD2,TRBV5-4,few,CASSVVAGGPTNEQFF,TGTGCCAGCAGCGTTGTAGCGGGGGGACCTACTAATGAGCAGTTCTTC
TRBJ2-5,TRBD1,TRBV2,.,CASTGTGKETQYF,TGTGCCAGCACTGGGACAGGAAAAGAGACCCAGTACTTC
TRBJ2-1,.,TRBV12-3/TRBV12-4,many,CASSPSHEQFF,TGTGCCAGCAGCCCGAGCCATGAGCAGTTCTTC
TRBJ1-6,.,TRBV27,.,CASRGGRGAVGSPLHF,TGTGCCAGCAGGGGAGGCAGGGGAGCAGTGGGATCACCCCTCCACTTT
TRBJ1-1,.,TRBV7-6,many,CASRPVLQGITEAFF,TGTGCCAGCAGACCCGTTCTACAGGGTATCACTGAAGCTTTCTTT
TRBJ2-1,TRBD2,TRBV6-1,.,CASSEYGASGGDSYNEQFF,TGTGCCAGCAGTGAATATGGTGCTAGCGGGGGGGACTCCTACAATGAGCAGTTCTTC
TRBJ1-1,TRBD1,TRBV6-2/TRBV6-3,many,CASSLDRGLPEAFF,TGTGCCAGCAGTCTCGACAGGGGTTTACCTGAAGCTTTCTTT
TRBJ1-6,.,TRBV7-2,few,CASRSGAQLNSPLHF,TGTGCCAGCAGGTCTGGAGCCCAACTTAATTCACCCCTCCACTTT
TRBJ1-5,.,TRBV2,.,CASSWGGVSNQPQHF,TGTGCCAGCAGCTGGGGGGGGGTCAGCAATCAGCCCCAGCATTTT
TRBJ1-1,.,TRBV5-6,.,CASRAGLGTEAFF,TGTGCCAGCAGAGCGGGGCTGGGCACTGAAGCTTTCTTT
TRBJ2-1,.,TRBV10-3,.,CAISEARGVYNEQFF,TGTGCCATCAGTGAGGCGAGAGGGGTTTACAATGAGCAGTTCTTC
TRBJ2-5,.,TRBV12-3/TRBV12-4,few,CASSFFRDQETQYF,TGTGCCAGCAGTTTTTTCAGGGACCAAGAGACCCAGTACTTC
TRBJ1-5,TRBD1,TRBV7-2,.,CATSGEGAYSNQPQHF,TGTGCCACGTCCGGGGAGGGGGCTTATAGCAATCAGCCCCAGCATTTT
TRBJ2-1,.,TRBV19,.,CASSIVFLLADSSYNEQFF,TGTGCCAGTAGTATAGTTTTCCTATTGGCAGACAGCTCCTACAATGAGCAGTTCTTC
TRBJ1-6,TRBD1,TRBV20-1,.,CSARVRDRIRSPLHF,TGCAGTGCTAGAGTCCGGGACAGAATACGCTCACCCCTCCACTTT
TRBJ2-3,TRBD2,TRBV20-1,.,CSARDFRGGTDTQYF,TGCAGTGCTAGAGATTTTCGGGGGGGCACAGATACGCAGTATTTT
TRBJ1-1,.,TRBV4-2,.,CTSSHWNRVNTEAFF,TGTACCAGCAGCCACTGGAATAGGGTGAACACTGAAGCTTTCTTT
TRBJ1-5,TRBD1,TRBV27,.,CASSHGQGLEPQHF,TGTGCCAGCAGTCATGGACAGGGACTTGAGCCCCAGCATTTT
TRBJ1-2,.,TRBV6-1,.,CASTPSGLEGYTF,TGTGCCAGCACCCCGTCAGGGTTGGAAGGCTACACCTTC
TRBJ2-2,.,TRBV6-6,once,CASSWAATITGELFF,TGTGCCAGCAGTTGGGCGGCGACAATCACCGGGGAGCTGTTTTTT
TRBJ2-1,TRBD2,TRBV12-3/TRBV12-4,.,CASSPSGGQFF,TGTGCCAGCAGCCCGAGCGGGGGCCAGTTCTTC
TRBJ2-7,.,TRBV12-3/TRBV12-4,.,CASSLAVLDLTYEQYF,TGTGCCAGCAGTTTAGCGGTTTTGGACTTGACCTACGAGCAGTACTTC
TRBJ2-3,.,TRBV7-8,many,CASSLVGATDTQYF,TGTGCCAGCAGCTTAGTGGGGGCCACAGATACGCAGTATTTT
TRBJ2-2,.,TRBV7-9,few,CARAYDGNATYLTGELFF,TGTGCCAGGGCATATGACGGAAATGCGACTTATTTAACCGGGGAGCTGTTTTTT
TRBJ1-1,.,TRBV29-1,few,CSVGDVNTEAFF,TGCAGCGTTGGGGACGTGAACACTGAAGCTTTCTTT
TRBJ1-5,.,TRBV25-1,.,CASKNFKGEIPQPQHF,TGTGCCAGCAAGAACTTTAAAGGGGAGATCCCGCAGCCCCAGCATTTT
TRBJ1-6,.,TRBV6-2/TRBV6-3,once,CASPSSKGIDNSPLHF,TGTGCCAGCCCCTCGTCTAAGGGGATCGATAATTCACCCCTCCACTTT
TRBJ2-5,.,TRBV7-6,.,CASSYTRETQYF,TGTGCCAGCAGCTATACCCGGGAGACCCAGTACTTC
TRBJ1-2,TRBD1,TRBV2,.,CASPGGLDYGYTF,TGTGCCAGCCCAGGGGGCTTGGACTATGGCTACACCTTC
TRBJ1-2,.,TRBV7-6,many,CASSLESGTLRGYTF,TGTGCCAGCAGCTTAGAGTCCGGGACATTGAGGGGCTACACCTTC
TRBJ2-2,.,TRBV20-1,many,CSARDYRDTGELFF,TGCAGTGCTAGGGACTATCGAGACACCGGGGAGCTGTTTTTT
TRBJ1-1,TRBD1,TRBV14,many,CASPGGTGAEDTEAFF,TGTGCCAGCCCAGGGGGGACAGGGGCCGAGGACACTGAAGCTTTCTTT
TRBJ2-3,.,TRBV7-3,few,CASSFDGASTDTQYF,TGTGCCAGCAGCTTTGACGGGGCTAGCACAGATACGCAGTATTTT
TRBJ1-1,TRBD1,TRBV19,few,CASTLFLSRGRDTEAFF,TGTGCCAGTACCCTTTTTCTCTCCAGGGGGCGAGACACTGAAGCTTTCTTT
TRBJ2-5,TRBD2,TRBV7-7,.,CASSLGRGREETQYF,TGTGCTAGCAGCTTAGGGCGGGGGAGGGAAGAGACCCAGTACTTC
TRBJ2-5,.,TRBV4-2,few,CASSQDQGGSKETQYF,TGTGCCAGCAGCCAAGATCAAGGGGGGTCGAAAGAGACCCAGTACTTC
TRBJ1-2,.,TRBV20-1,.,CSAPDSLYTF,TGCAGTGCCCCGGACAGCCTTTACACCTTC
TRBJ2-5,TRBD1,TRBV6-1,.,CASSEVLDRGDQETQYF,TGTGCCAGCAGTGAAGTCCTTGACAGGGGCGACCAAGAGACCCAGTACTTC
TRBJ2-3,.,TRBV7-9,once,CASSARTDTDTQYF,TGTGCCAGCAGCGCCCGGACTGACACAGATACGCAGTATTTT
TRBJ2-5,TRBD1,TRBV28,.,CAVEQGGGETQYF,TGTGCCGTAGAACAGGGGGGAGGCGAGACCCAGTACTTC
TRBJ1-5,TRBD1,TRBV6-1,.,CASSLNRHAGGQGWKPQHF,TGTGCCAGCAGTCTCAATCGCCATGCCGGGGGACAGGGTTGGAAGCCCCAGCATTTT
TRBJ2-1,TRBD2,TRBV12-3/TRBV12-4,.,CASPTGGTGNEQFF,TGTGCCAGCCCCACGGGGGGGACGGGCAATGAGCAGTTCTTC
TRBJ2-1,TRBD2,TRBV25-1,.,CASSESWLAGGNNEQFF,TGTGCCAGCAGTGAATCTTGGTTAGCGGGGGGTAACAATGAGCAGTTCTTC
TRBJ1-5,.,TRBV27,few,CASRGSNQPQHF,TGTGCCAGCAGAGGAAGCAATCAGCCCCAGCATTTT
TRBJ2-3,.,TRBV14,few,CASSQDRLAKGDTQYF,TGTGCCAGCAGCCAAGACCGTCTAGCGAAAGGAGATACGCAGTATTTT
TRBJ2-1,.,TRBV7-8,many,CASSLGVFF,TGTGCCAGCAGCTTAGGTGTGTTCTTC
TRBJ1-1,.,TRBV5-8,.,CASSLFGAGRNTEAFF,TGTGCCAGCAGCTTGTTTGGGGCAGGTCGGAACACTGAAGCTTTCTTT
TRBJ1-6,TRBD1,TRBV7-4,few,CASSPPGTVGSPLHF,TGTGCTAGCAGCCCCCCCGGGACAGTTGGGTCACCCCTCCACTTT
TRBJ1-3,.,TRBV9,.,CASSVGGRTTGNTIYF,TGTGCCAGCAGCGTAGGAGGGCGAACTACTGGAAACACCATATATTTT